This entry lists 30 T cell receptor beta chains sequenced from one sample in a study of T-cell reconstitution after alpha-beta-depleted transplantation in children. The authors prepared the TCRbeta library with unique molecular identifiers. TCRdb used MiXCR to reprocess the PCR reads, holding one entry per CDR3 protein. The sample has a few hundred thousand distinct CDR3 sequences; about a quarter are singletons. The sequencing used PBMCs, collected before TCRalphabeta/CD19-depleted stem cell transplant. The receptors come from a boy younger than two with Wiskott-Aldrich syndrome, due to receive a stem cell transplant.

In DNA form, the CDR3 reads TGTGCCAGCAGCTTAACGGGCCGTGGATCACCCCTCCACTTT. Translation: CASSLTGRGSPLHF. The J gene is TRBJ1-6, the V gene TRBV7-3; D not certain. The CDR3 length is 14 residues. Trimming cost V 0 bases and J 10 bases, with 10 bases left between them. Germline V gives CDR1 SGHTA, CDR2 FQGTGA.

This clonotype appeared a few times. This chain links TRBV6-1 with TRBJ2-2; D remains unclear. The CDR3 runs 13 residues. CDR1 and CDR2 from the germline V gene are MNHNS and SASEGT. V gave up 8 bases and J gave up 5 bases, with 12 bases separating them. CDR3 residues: CASHSRLTGELFF. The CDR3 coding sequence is TGTGCCAGCCACTCGCGGCTTACCGGGGAGCTGTTTTTT.

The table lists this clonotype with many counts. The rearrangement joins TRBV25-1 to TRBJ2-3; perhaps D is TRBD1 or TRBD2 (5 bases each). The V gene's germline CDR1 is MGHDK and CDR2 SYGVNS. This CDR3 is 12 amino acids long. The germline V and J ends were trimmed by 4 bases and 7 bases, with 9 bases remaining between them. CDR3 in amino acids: CASSVGTNTQYF. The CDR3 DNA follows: TGTGCCAGCAGTGTTGGGACCAATACGCAGTATTTT.

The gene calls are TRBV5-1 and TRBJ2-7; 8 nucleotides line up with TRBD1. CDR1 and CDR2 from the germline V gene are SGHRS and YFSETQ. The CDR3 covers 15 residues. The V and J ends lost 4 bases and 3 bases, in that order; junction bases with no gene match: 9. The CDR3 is CASSPGQGPIYEQYF. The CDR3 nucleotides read TGCGCCAGCAGCCCAGGACAGGGACCTATCTACGAGCAGTACTTC.

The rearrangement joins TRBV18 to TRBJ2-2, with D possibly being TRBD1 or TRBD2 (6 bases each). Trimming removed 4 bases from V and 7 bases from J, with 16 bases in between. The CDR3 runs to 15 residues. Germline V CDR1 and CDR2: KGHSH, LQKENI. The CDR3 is CASSRRDKLIGELFF. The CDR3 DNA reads TGTGCCAGCTCACGGCGGGACAAGTTGATCGGGGAGCTGTTTTTT. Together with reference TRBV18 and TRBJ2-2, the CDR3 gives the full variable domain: NAGVMQNPRHLVRRRGQEARLRCSPMKGHSHVYWYRQLPEEGLKFMVYLQKENIIDESGMPKERFSAEFPKEGPSILRIQQVVRGDSAAYFCASSRRDKLIGELFFGEGSRLTVL.

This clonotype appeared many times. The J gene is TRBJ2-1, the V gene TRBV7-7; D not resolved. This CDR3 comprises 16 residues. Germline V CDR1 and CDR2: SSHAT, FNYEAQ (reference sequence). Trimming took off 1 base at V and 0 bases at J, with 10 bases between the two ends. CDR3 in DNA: TGTGCCAGCAGCTTAGGGATCGCGAGCTCCTACAATGAGCAGTTCTTC. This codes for CASSLGIASSYNEQFF.

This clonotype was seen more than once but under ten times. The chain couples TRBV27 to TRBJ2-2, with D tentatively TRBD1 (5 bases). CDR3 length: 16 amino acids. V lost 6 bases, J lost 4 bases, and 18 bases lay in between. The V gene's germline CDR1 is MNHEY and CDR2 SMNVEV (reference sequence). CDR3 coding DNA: TGTGCCAGCAGAACTCCCGGCAGGGCGGTCACCGGGGAGCTGTTTTTT. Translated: CASRTPGRAVTGELFF.

The CDR3 region is CAISATSGNYEQYF. The DNA of the CDR3 is TGTGCCATCAGTGCGACTAGCGGGAACTACGAGCAGTACTTC. The V and J genes are TRBV10-3 and TRBJ2-7; 11 positions match TRBD2. The CDR3 is 14 amino acids. Trimming cost V 4 bases and J 3 bases; bases outside gene matches: 2. The germline gives CDR1 ENHRY, CDR2 SYGVKD.

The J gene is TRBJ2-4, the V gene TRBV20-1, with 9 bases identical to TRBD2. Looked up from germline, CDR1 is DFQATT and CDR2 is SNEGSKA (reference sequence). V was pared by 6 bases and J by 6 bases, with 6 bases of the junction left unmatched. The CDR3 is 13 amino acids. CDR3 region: CSAQLAGGNIQYF. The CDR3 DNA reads TGCAGTGCCCAACTAGCGGGTGGAAACATTCAGTACTTC.

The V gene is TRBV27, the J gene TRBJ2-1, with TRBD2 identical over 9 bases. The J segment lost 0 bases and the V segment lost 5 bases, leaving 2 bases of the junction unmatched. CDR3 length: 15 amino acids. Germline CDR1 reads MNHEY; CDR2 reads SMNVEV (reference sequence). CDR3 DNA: TGTGCCAGCAGTCGACTAGCGGTCTCCTACAATGAGCAGTTCTTC. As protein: CASSRLAVSYNEQFF.

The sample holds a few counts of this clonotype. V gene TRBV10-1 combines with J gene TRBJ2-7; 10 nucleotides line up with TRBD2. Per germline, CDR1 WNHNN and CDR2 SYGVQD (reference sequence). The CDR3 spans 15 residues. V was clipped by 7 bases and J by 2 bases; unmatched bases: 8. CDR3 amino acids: CASTSPSGSPYEQYF. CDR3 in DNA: TGCGCCAGCACATCTCCTAGCGGGAGTCCCTACGAGCAGTACTTC.

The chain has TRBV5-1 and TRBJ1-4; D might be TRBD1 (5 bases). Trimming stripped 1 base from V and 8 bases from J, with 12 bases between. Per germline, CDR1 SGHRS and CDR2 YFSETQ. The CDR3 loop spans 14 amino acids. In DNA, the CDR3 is TGCGCCAGCAGCTTGTTGGGGCACGGAGAAAAACTGTTTTTT. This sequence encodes CASSLLGHGEKLFF.

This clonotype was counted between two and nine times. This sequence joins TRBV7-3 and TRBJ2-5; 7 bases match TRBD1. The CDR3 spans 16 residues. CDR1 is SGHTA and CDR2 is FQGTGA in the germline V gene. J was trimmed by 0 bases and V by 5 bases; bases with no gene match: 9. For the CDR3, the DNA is TGTGCCAGCAGCGCAAGAGGGGGCACGTACCAAGAGACCCAGTACTTC. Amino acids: CASSARGGTYQETQYF.

The CDR3 DNA is TGTGCCAGCAACCAAGGACTAGCGGGAGTTTTTGAGCAGTACTTC. The encoded protein is CASNQGLAGVFEQYF. The chain carries TRBV6-1 and TRBJ2-7; 13 bases agree with TRBD2. In germline, CDR1 is MNHNS, CDR2 SASEGT. The CDR3 has 15 residues. The trim removed 7 bases at V and 7 bases at J, leaving 10 bases unmatched.

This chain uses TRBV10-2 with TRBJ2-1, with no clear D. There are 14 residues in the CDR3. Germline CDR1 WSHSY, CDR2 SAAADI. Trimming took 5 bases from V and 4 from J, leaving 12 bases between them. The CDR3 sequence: CASSISLWYNEQFF. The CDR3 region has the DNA TGCGCCAGCAGTATATCCCTTTGGTACAATGAGCAGTTCTTC.

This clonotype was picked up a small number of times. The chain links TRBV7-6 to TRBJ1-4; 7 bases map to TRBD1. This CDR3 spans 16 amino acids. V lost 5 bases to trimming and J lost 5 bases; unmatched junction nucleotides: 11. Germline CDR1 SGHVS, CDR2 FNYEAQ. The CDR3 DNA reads TGTGCCAGCAGCACTGAGAGGGGGACAGAGAATGAAAAACTGTTTTTT. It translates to CASSTERGTENEKLFF.

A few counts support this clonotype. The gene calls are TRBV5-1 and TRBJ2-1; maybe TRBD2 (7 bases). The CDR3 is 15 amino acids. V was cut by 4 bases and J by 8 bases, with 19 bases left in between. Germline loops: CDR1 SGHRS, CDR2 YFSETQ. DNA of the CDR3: TGCGCCAGCAGCCTCACAGGGACTATGACGGATGAGCAGTTCTTC. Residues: CASSLTGTMTDEQFF.

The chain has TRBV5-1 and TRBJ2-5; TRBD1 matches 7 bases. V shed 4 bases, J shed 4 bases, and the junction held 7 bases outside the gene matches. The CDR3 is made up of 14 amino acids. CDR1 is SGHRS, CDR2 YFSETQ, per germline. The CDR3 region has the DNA TGCGCCAGCAGCGCCGGGACAGCTTTAGAGACCCAGTACTTC. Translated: CASSAGTALETQYF.

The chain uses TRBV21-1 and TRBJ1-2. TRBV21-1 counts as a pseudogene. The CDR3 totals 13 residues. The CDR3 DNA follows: TGTGCCAGCAGCAAACACATTCTCTATGGCTACACCTTC. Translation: CASSKHILYGYTF.

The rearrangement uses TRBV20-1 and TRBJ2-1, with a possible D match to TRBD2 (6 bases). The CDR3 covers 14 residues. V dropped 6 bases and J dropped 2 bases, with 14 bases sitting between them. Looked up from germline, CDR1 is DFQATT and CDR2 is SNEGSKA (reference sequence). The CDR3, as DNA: TGCAGTGCCCTTAGCGGAAATGCCTACAATGAGCAGTTCTTC. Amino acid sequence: CSALSGNAYNEQFF.

This CDR3 reads CSAGPTRQETQYF. The CDR3 coding sequence is TGCAGTGCTGGACCAACTAGGCAAGAGACCCAGTACTTC. The gene calls are TRBV20-1 and TRBJ2-5; weak D call: TRBD2 (5 bases). The length of the CDR3 is 13 residues. Trimming stripped 5 bases from V and 2 bases from J, with 12 bases between. Germline CDR1 and CDR2: DFQATT and SNEGSKA (reference sequence).

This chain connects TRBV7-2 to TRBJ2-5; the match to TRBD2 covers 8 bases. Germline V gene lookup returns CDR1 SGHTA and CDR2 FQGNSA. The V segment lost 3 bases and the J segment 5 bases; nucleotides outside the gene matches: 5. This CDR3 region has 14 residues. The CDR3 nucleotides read TGTGCCAGCAGCTTCTCGGGAGGGGTGGAGACCCAGTACTTC. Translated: CASSFSGGVETQYF.

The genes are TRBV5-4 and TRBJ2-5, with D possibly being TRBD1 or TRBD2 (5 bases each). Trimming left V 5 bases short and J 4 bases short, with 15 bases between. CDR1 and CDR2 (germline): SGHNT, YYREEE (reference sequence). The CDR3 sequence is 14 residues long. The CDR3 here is CASSTGASPETQYF. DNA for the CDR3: TGTGCCAGCAGTACCGGGGCCAGTCCAGAGACCCAGTACTTC.

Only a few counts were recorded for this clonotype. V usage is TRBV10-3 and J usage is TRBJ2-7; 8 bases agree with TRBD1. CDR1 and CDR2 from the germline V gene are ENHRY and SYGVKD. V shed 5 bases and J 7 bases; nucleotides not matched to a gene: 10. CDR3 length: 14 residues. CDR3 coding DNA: TGTGCCATCAGTCGGACCGGGACAGGCAGGGAGCAGTACTTC. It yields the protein CAISRTGTGREQYF.

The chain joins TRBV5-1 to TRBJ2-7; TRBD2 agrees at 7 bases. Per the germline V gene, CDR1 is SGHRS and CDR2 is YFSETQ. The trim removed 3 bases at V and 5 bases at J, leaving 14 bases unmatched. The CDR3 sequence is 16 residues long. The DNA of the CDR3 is TGCGCCAGCAGCTCTCGCCGGGGCGGGAGCGGCGACGAGCAGTACTTC. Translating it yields CASSSRRGGSGDEQYF.

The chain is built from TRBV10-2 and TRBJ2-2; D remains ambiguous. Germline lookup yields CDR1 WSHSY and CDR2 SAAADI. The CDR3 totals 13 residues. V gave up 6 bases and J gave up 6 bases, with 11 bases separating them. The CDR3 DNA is TGCGCCAGCAGGGGAAACCAAGCCGGGGAGCTGTTTTTT. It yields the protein CASRGNQAGELFF.

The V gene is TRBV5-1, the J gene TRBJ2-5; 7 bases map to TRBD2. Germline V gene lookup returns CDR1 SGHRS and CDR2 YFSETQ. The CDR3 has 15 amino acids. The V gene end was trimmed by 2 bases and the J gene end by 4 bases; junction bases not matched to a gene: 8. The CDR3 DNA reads TGCGCCAGCAGCTTAAGCGGGAAAGTGGGAGAGACCCAGTACTTC. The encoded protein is CASSLSGKVGETQYF. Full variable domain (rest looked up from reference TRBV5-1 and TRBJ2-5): KAGVTQTPRYLIKTRGQQVTLSCSPISGHRSVSWYQQTPGQGLQFLFEYFSETQRNKGNFPGRFSGRQFSNSRSEMNVSTLELGDSALYLCASSLSGKVGETQYFGPGTRLLVL.

The DNA of the CDR3 is TGTGCCAGCAGCTTGGGGTTTAACTCCTACGAGCAGTACTTC. It translates to CASSLGFNSYEQYF. The rearrangement joins TRBV7-8 to TRBJ2-7, with no clear D. The V gene lost 3 bases and the J gene lost 0 bases, with 9 bases spanning the gap. This CDR3 region has 14 residues. CDR1 is SGHVS, CDR2 FQNEAQ, per germline.

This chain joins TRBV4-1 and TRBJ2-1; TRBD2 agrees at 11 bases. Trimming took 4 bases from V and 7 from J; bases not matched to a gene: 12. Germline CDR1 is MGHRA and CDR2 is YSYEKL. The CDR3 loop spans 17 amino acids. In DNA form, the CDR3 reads TGCGCCAGCAGCCTCTTAGCGGGAGGGTCCCCCGGGAATGAGCAGTTCTTC. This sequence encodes CASSLLAGGSPGNEQFF.

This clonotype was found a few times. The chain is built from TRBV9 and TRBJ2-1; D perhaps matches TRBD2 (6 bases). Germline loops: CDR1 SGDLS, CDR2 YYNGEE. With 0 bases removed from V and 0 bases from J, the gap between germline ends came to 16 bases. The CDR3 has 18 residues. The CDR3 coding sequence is TGTGCCAGCAGCGTAGCTCCAGGGAGGAGGGTCTCCTACAATGAGCAGTTCTTC. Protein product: CASSVAPGRRVSYNEQFF. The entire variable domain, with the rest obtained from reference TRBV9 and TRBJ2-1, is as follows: DSGVTQTPKHLITATGQRVTLRCSPRSGDLSVYWYQQSLDQGLQFLIQYYNGEERAKGNILERFSAQQFPDLHSELNLSSLELGDSALYFCASSVAPGRRVSYNEQFFGPGTRLTVL.